These T cell receptor beta chains were read from a single sample in a study of T cell changes during pregnancy in multiple sclerosis. TCRdb keeps only in-frame clones here, not all; method: immunoSEQ multiplex PCR. The sample contains some 54,000 clones, 93% of which appear only once. Sample: peripheral blood, taken after pregnancy. Source of these receptors: a female donor with multiple sclerosis, enrolled in a pregnancy study. Each CDR3 is given with its conserved first and last residue. Each record gives: clone size, V gene, D gene, J gene, CDR3 protein, CDR3 DNA. D genes are given only for firm matches. Size is stated for part of the rows, as once, few or many counts, or as a class when the clone is expanded.

.	TRBV9	.	TRBJ2-2	CASSEQSTNTGELFF	TGTGCCAGCAGCGAACAGAGTACGAACACCGGGGAGCTGTTTTTT
.	TRBV18	.	TRBJ1-4	CASSPPAENNEKLFF	TGTGCCAGCTCACCACCGGCGGAGAATAATGAAAAACTGTTTTTT
once	TRBV7-2	TRBD2	TRBJ2-7	CASSLASTSGSSYEQYF	TGTGCCAGCAGCTTAGCCTCGACCAGCGGGAGCTCCTACGAGCAGTACTTC
.	TRBV5-4	TRBD1	TRBJ2-5	CASTVQGAEETQYF	TGTGCCAGCACCGTACAGGGGGCGGAAGAGACCCAGTACTTC
.	TRBV19	.	TRBJ2-7	CASRAGYEQYF	TGTGCCAGTAGGGCAGGCTACGAGCAGTACTTC
.	TRBV5-4	TRBD2	TRBJ2-1	CASSSGGLAGVDEQFF	TGTGCCAGCAGCTCCGGTGGACTAGCGGGAGTTGATGAGCAGTTCTTC
.	TRBV6-5	.	TRBJ1-1	CASGGAAQAFF	TGTGCCAGCGGCGGGGCGGCCCAAGCTTTCTTT
.	TRBV29-1	.	TRBJ1-1	CSGSTPREFGVRNTEAFF	TGCAGCGGCAGTACTCCCAGGGAATTTGGTGTTAGGAACACTGAAGCTTTCTTT
.	TRBV27	.	TRBJ2-1	CASTPSGTYNEQFF	TGTGCCAGCACCCCCAGCGGAACCTACAATGAGCAGTTCTTC
.	TRBV28	.	TRBJ2-7	CASRHSQHYEQYF	TGTGCCAGCAGACATTCACAGCACTACGAGCAGTACTTC
.	TRBV11-3	TRBD2	TRBJ2-3	CASSSSGGNTQYF	TGTGCCAGCAGCTCTAGCGGGGGCAATACGCAGTATTTT
.	TRBV15	.	TRBJ2-1	CATSRVPFPNNEQFF	TGTGCCACCAGCAGAGTTCCATTCCCAAACAATGAGCAGTTCTTC
.	TRBV7-9	.	TRBJ2-5	CASGNKQTQYF	TGTGCCAGTGGCAACAAACAGACCCAGTACTTC
.	TRBV13	TRBD2	TRBJ2-7	CASSLGLPSGRYEQYF	TGTGCCAGCAGCTTAGGCTTGCCTAGCGGGAGGTACGAGCAGTACTTC
.	TRBV4-3	.	TRBJ1-4	CASSQDLVDSPNEKLFF	TGCGCCAGCAGCCAAGATTTGGTGGATAGCCCGAATGAAAAACTGTTTTTT
.	TRBV13	.	TRBJ2-2	CASSAALTGNTGELFF	TGTGCCAGCAGCGCCGCGTTAACAGGGAACACCGGGGAGCTGTTTTTT
.	TRBV19	TRBD2	TRBJ2-7	CASSRLGTSGVSEQYF	TGTGCCAGTAGTCGACTAGGGACTAGCGGGGTAAGCGAGCAGTACTTC
.	TRBV11-2	.	TRBJ1-3	CASSQQGSGNTIYF	TGTGCCAGCAGCCAGCAGGGCTCTGGAAACACCATATATTTT
.	TRBV10-2	TRBD2	TRBJ2-3	CASKRPGTSGSTDTQYF	TGCGCCAGCAAACGTCCCGGGACTAGCGGCAGCACAGATACGCAGTATTTT
.	TRBV27	TRBD1	TRBJ1-2	CASSITGTGGGYTF	TGTGCCAGCAGTATCACCGGGACAGGGGGCGGCTACACCTTC
.	TRBV4-2	TRBD2	TRBJ2-3	CASSQGRTAGAPNTDTQYF	TGTGCCAGCAGCCAAGGACGAACAGCGGGAGCACCGAACACAGATACGCAGTATTTT
.	TRBV7-9	TRBD1	TRBJ2-7	CASSGDRLYEQYF	TGTGCCAGCAGCGGGGACAGGCTTTACGAGCAGTACTTC
once	TRBV6-6	.	TRBJ2-7	CASSYSISNEQYF	TGTGCCAGCAGTTACTCGATCAGTAACGAGCAGTACTTC
.	TRBV27	.	TRBJ1-6	CASSTRESNSPLHF	TGTGCCAGCAGTACCAGGGAATCCAATTCACCCCTCCACTTT
.	TRBV7-7	.	TRBJ2-2	CASSLEGGVGELFF	TGTGCTAGCAGCTTAGAAGGCGGGGTCGGGGAGCTGTTTTTT
.	TRBV5-1	.	TRBJ1-1	CASSLDGATYTEAFF	TGCGCCAGCAGCTTGGACGGCGCGACATACACTGAAGCTTTCTTT
.	TRBV15	TRBD1	TRBJ1-2	CATSRTHRGNYGYTF	TGTGCCACCAGCAGAACACACAGGGGAAACTATGGCTACACCTTC
.	TRBV7-6	.	TRBJ2-7	CASSRDTSYEQYF	TGTGCCAGCAGCCGGGACACCTCCTACGAGCAGTACTTC
.	TRBV25-1	.	TRBJ2-3	CASSGGPNSRTDTQYF	TGTGCCAGCAGTGGGGGCCCTAACTCGCGCACAGATACGCAGTATTTT
.	TRBV5-3	.	TRBJ1-5	CARRQTGRKDGNQPQHF	TGTGCCAGAAGGCAGACCGGGAGGAAAGACGGCAATCAGCCCCAGCATTTT
.	TRBV28	TRBD1	TRBJ1-1	CASSSLSTGLAEAFF	TGTGCCAGCAGTTCATTATCGACAGGGCTAGCAGAAGCTTTCTTT
.	TRBV7-9	.	TRBJ2-5	CASSLTQGQETQYF	TGTGCCAGCAGCTTAACACAGGGTCAAGAGACCCAGTACTTC
.	TRBV19	.	TRBJ1-5	CASSMAVNQPQHF	TGTGCCAGTAGTATGGCGGTCAATCAGCCCCAGCATTTT
.	TRBV14	TRBD2	TRBJ2-7	CASSRGLAGGSYEQYF	TGTGCCAGCAGCCGGGGACTAGCGGGAGGTTCCTACGAGCAGTACTTC
.	TRBV29-1	.	TRBJ2-5	CSVGEWDQETQYF	TGCAGCGTTGGGGAGTGGGACCAAGAGACCCAGTACTTC
.	TRBV19	.	TRBJ2-5	CASSTEPASQETQYF	TGTGCCAGTAGTACTGAACCTGCCAGCCAAGAGACCCAGTACTTC
.	TRBV29-1	TRBD1	TRBJ1-1	CSVEDPSGQGGDTEAFF	TGCAGCGTTGAAGACCCTTCGGGACAGGGGGGAGACACTGAAGCTTTCTTT
.	TRBV29-1	TRBD1	TRBJ1-2	CSVGQGNYGYTF	TGCAGCGTTGGACAGGGGAACTATGGCTACACCTTC
.	TRBV4-2	.	TRBJ1-2	CASSVPSGNVVYGYTF	TGTGCCAGCAGCGTCCCCTCCGGGAATGTCGTCTATGGCTACACCTTC
.	TRBV19	.	TRBJ1-5	CASSDQGYQPQHF	TGTGCCAGTAGCGATCAGGGTTATCAGCCCCAGCATTTT
.	TRBV7-2	TRBD1	TRBJ1-2	CASSTIDRVKGGYTF	TGTGCCAGCAGCACTATTGACAGGGTAAAAGGTGGCTACACCTTC
.	TRBV5-4	.	TRBJ1-5	CASSLEGAGQPQHF	TGTGCCAGCAGCTTGGAAGGCGCCGGGCAGCCCCAGCATTTT
.	TRBV7-9	.	TRBJ2-5	CASSLVPRFKIQETQYF	TGTGCCAGCAGCTTAGTACCCAGGTTCAAAATCCAAGAGACCCAGTACTTC
.	TRBV6-6	TRBD1	TRBJ1-1	CASSYQGAGTEAFF	TGTGCCAGCAGTTACCAGGGGGCAGGCACTGAAGCTTTCTTT
.	TRBV5-6	TRBD1	TRBJ2-5	CASSLRQGETQYF	TGTGCCAGCAGCTTGAGACAGGGTGAGACCCAGTACTTC